Listed below are T cell receptor beta chains from one sample, sequenced in a study of cytomegalovirus exposure and HLA in healthy donors. Produced via immunoSEQ multiplex PCR; TCRdb's table is partial and in-frame only. The repertoire holds under 200,000 clones, with roughly 80% as singletons. Material: PBMCs. The source of these receptors is a man between 18 and 35 years old in good health and CMV-seronegative. The CDR3 runs from the conserved cysteine through the conserved F or W. A D gene is named only where the DNA matches it firmly. Size is omitted from some rows. Given values are once, few, many or a class for expanded clones.

TRBV27	TRBD1	TRBJ2-7	NA	TGTGCCAGCAGTAGCGGGACAGGGGGCTACGAGCAGTACTTC	CASSSGTGGYEQYF
TRBV6-6	TRBD1	TRBJ1-2	NA	TGTGCCAGCAGTTCAGGGGGGTTTGGCTACACCTTC	CASSSGGFGYTF
TRBV13	TRBD2	TRBJ2-1	few	TGTGCCAGCAGCTTCCTAGCGGGCCACCATGAGCAGTTCTTC	CASSFLAGHHEQFF
TRBV4-1	TRBD2	TRBJ2-1	NA	TGCGCCAGCAGCCGTGGGCTAGCGGCTTACAATGAGCAGTTCTTC	CASSRGLAAYNEQFF
TRBV6-1	NA	TRBJ1-1	NA	TGTGCCAGCAGTGTATTGGAGTTGAACACTGAAGCTTTCTTT	CASSVLELNTEAFF
TRBV28	NA	TRBJ1-2	NA	TGTGCCAGCAGTTTAGAGCGAAGTCGCAGGGATCGCTATGGCTACACCTTC	CASSLERSRRDRYGYTF
TRBV7-3	NA	TRBJ1-6	NA	TGTGCCAGCAGCCCATCCCCCTATAATTCACCCCTCCACTTT	CASSPSPYNSPLHF
TRBV7-9	TRBD2	TRBJ2-2	NA	TGTGCCAGCAGCTTAGCGCAGCTAGCGGGAGTGCCCGGGGAGCTGTTTTTT	CASSLAQLAGVPGELFF
TRBV27	NA	TRBJ2-3	NA	TGTGCCAGCAGTTCTCACAGGGACGATACGCAGTATTTT	CASSSHRDDTQYF
TRBV13	TRBD2	TRBJ2-1	once	TGTGCCAGCAGACCAATGTGGGTAGCGGGAGGGCCTATGGTGTATGAGCAGTTCTTC	CASRPMWVAGGPMVYEQFF
TRBV11-2	NA	TRBJ1-4	NA	TGTGCCACCCGGAACGGCAGGGGATTGGGTAAAGCTAATGAAAAACTGTTTTTT	CATRNGRGLGKANEKLFF
TRBV28	NA	TRBJ1-1	NA	TGTGCCAGCAGTCCAATGGGGGAGGTCACTGAAGCTTTCTTT	CASSPMGEVTEAFF
TRBV4-1	TRBD2	TRBJ2-3	NA	TGCGCCAGCAGCCGAATCGGACTAGCGGGGGGGCAGGGTACGCAGTATTTT	CASSRIGLAGGQGTQYF
TRBV19	TRBD1	TRBJ2-7	NA	TGTGCCAGTAGTATGTCAGGGGGCCCCTACGAGCAGTACTTC	CASSMSGGPYEQYF
TRBV6-1	TRBD1	TRBJ1-6	NA	TGTGCCAGCAGTGGAATGGGACAGGGAAGGTTTGAGGGGTCACCCCTCCACTTT	CASSGMGQGRFEGSPLHF
TRBV28	NA	TRBJ2-7	once	TGTGCCAGCAGTTTAGGCCTAGAATTGGACGAGCAGTACTTC	CASSLGLELDEQYF
TRBV20-1	NA	TRBJ2-1	once	TGCAGTGCTAGTAACCGGGATCAGCAGTTCTTC	CSASNRDQQFF
TRBV7-6	TRBD2	TRBJ2-1	NA	TGTGCCAGCAGCGGGACGGGGACTAGCGGGACCTATGAGCAGTTCTTC	CASSGTGTSGTYEQFF
TRBV28	NA	TRBJ1-2	NA	TGTGCCAGTCGAGGGCGGGGCTATGGCTACACCTTC	CASRGRGYGYTF
TRBV7-5	NA	TRBJ2-7	NA	TGTGCCAGAAGCTTTTCGTGGGACAGCTCCTACGAGCAGTACTTC	CARSFSWDSSYEQYF
TRBV19	TRBD1	TRBJ1-2	NA	TGTGCCAGTAGTATCGACAGGGATACGGATGGCTACACCTTC	CASSIDRDTDGYTF
TRBV2	TRBD1	TRBJ1-2	NA	TGTGCCAGCAGTCCTTGGACAGGGAGATCCGATGGCTACACCTTC	CASSPWTGRSDGYTF
TRBV6-5	NA	TRBJ2-7	once	TGTGCCAGCTCGATTTACGAGGAGCAGTACTTC	CASSIYEEQYF
TRBV6-4	NA	TRBJ1-5	NA	TGTGCCAGCAGCAGTACAAGCGATCAGCCCCAGCATTTT	CASSSTSDQPQHF
TRBV19	NA	TRBJ2-1	NA	TGTGCCAGTAGTATGGGCCCCTACAATGAGCAGTTCTTC	CASSMGPYNEQFF
TRBV28	TRBD1	TRBJ1-2	NA	TGTGCCAGCAGCCGTCTAGACAGGGATGGCTATGGCTACACCTTC	CASSRLDRDGYGYTF
TRBV7-9	NA	TRBJ1-1	NA	TGTGCCAGCAGCCCACAGGGCCAGATGGGTGAAGCTTTCTTT	CASSPQGQMGEAFF
TRBV28	TRBD2	TRBJ2-7	NA	TGTGCCAGCAGGCAACTAGCGGGGACCTACGAGCAGTACTTC	CASRQLAGTYEQYF
TRBV27	NA	TRBJ1-6	once	TGTGCCAGCAGTTTATCGTCCAGGGGCGCTTCACCCCTCCACTTT	CASSLSSRGASPLHF
TRBV7-9	TRBD1	TRBJ1-4	NA	TGTGCCAGCAGCTTAGTTCGGTTACAGGGGGCGCCCGGTAATGAAAAACTGTTTTTT	CASSLVRLQGAPGNEKLFF
TRBV6-6	TRBD1	TRBJ1-4	NA	TGTGCCAGCAGTCCAACTACGGACAGGGCTAATGAAAAACTGTTTTTT	CASSPTTDRANEKLFF
TRBV7-2	TRBD1	TRBJ1-2	NA	TGTGCCAGCAGCGGCGGGACAGGGAGGGCCTATGGCTACACCTTC	CASSGGTGRAYGYTF
TRBV29-1	NA	TRBJ2-7	NA	TGCAGCGTTGAAGAGGACATGGCCTACGAGCAGTACTTC	CSVEEDMAYEQYF
TRBV2	NA	TRBJ1-1	NA	TGTGCCAGCAGGGAGCGACAGGCTCTGAACACTGAAGCTTTCTTT	CASRERQALNTEAFF
TRBV28	NA	TRBJ1-3	NA	TGTGCCAGCAGTTTACTCCTCCCCTCTGGAAACACCATATATTTT	CASSLLLPSGNTIYF
TRBV10-2	NA	TRBJ2-7	few	TGCGCCAGCAGTGCGCCCGGGAGTGGAAACGAGCAGTACTTC	CASSAPGSGNEQYF
TRBV5-4	TRBD2	TRBJ2-3	NA	TGTGCCAGCAGCAGCGGGACTAGCGGAAGCACAGATACGCAGTATTTT	CASSSGTSGSTDTQYF
TRBV19	NA	TRBJ1-2	NA	TGTGCCAGTAGTACCCTAGGCTCGGACTATGGCTACACCTTC	CASSTLGSDYGYTF